Listed below are T cell receptor beta chains from one sample, sequenced in a study of identical twins' blood T cells. TCRdb re-called the 5' RACE reads through MiXCR, storing one row per CDR3 protein. The profile shows 350,000 to 400,000 distinct CDR3 sequences, around 30% of them singletons. The sequenced sample was PBMCs. The receptors originated from a woman between 18 and 55 years old in good health. Each CDR3 is given with its conserved first and last residue. The D gene is left open where the match is weak. Clone size is stated in some rows and not others, as once, few, many or a class when expanded.

abundance	d_gene	v_gene	len	j_gene	CDR3aa	CDR3nt
few	TRBD2	TRBV9	15	TRBJ2-7	CASSAGLAGRYEQYF	TGTGCCAGCAGCGCCGGACTAGCGGGGAGGTACGAGCAGTACTTC
.	TRBD1	TRBV2	15	TRBJ1-4	CASTAKTGFNEKLFF	TGTGCCAGCACCGCGAAGACAGGGTTTAATGAAAAACTGTTTTTT
.	.	TRBV20-1	14	TRBJ2-1	CSADPGPANNEQFF	TGCAGTGCCGACCCAGGGCCAGCGAACAATGAGCAGTTCTTC
.	.	TRBV5-5	16	TRBJ2-1	CASSLLGSGSYNEQFF	TGTGCCAGCAGCTTATTGGGGTCCGGCTCCTACAATGAGCAGTTCTTC
.	TRBD2	TRBV14	13	TRBJ2-1	CASTRLADDEQFF	TGTGCCAGCACCCGACTAGCTGACGATGAGCAGTTCTTC
.	.	TRBV19	15	TRBJ1-5	CASSYQGPSNQPQHF	TGTGCCAGTAGTTACCAGGGCCCGAGCAATCAGCCCCAGCATTTT
few	.	TRBV9	15	TRBJ2-2	CASSVGPTHTGELFF	TGTGCCAGCAGCGTAGGCCCTACTCACACCGGGGAGCTGTTTTTT
few	TRBD1	TRBV12-3/TRBV12-4	14	TRBJ1-3	CASSPRDSQNTIYF	TGTGCCAGCAGTCCACGGGACAGCCAAAACACCATATATTTT
.	.	TRBV10-3	13	TRBJ1-1	CAIQGSMNTEAFF	TGTGCCATTCAGGGATCCATGAACACTGAAGCTTTCTTT
few	.	TRBV6-6	18	TRBJ2-7	CASSYSIPLAGLRYEQYF	TGTGCCAGCAGTTACTCGATACCCCTGGCCGGGTTACGGTACGAGCAGTACTTC
.	TRBD1	TRBV20-1	13	TRBJ1-1	CSADRDRGTEAFF	TGCAGTGCTGACCGGGACAGGGGCACTGAAGCTTTCTTT
few	.	TRBV27	16	TRBJ1-2	CASRATDATVGYGYTF	TGTGCCAGCAGGGCAACCGACGCAACGGTCGGCTATGGCTACACCTTC
.	.	TRBV7-9	13	TRBJ1-1	CASSSYPLPEAFF	TGTGCCAGCAGCTCTTACCCTCTTCCTGAAGCTTTCTTT
few	.	TRBV6-6	16	TRBJ1-1	CASDTRGGMVNTEAFF	TGTGCCAGCGACACTAGGGGGGGGATGGTGAACACTGAAGCTTTCTTT
.	.	TRBV19	18	TRBJ1-1	CASSQGLTVTHKNTEAFF	TGTGCCAGTAGTCAGGGTTTGACAGTGACCCACAAGAACACTGAAGCTTTCTTT
.	TRBD1	TRBV5-1	16	TRBJ2-4	CASSSSRTGVGNIQYF	TGCGCCAGCAGCTCTTCACGGACAGGGGTGGGAAACATTCAGTACTTC
.	TRBD2	TRBV5-1	18	TRBJ2-2	CASSLRLAGGPGTGELFF	TGCGCCAGCAGCTTGAGACTAGCGGGAGGGCCGGGCACCGGGGAGCTGTTTTTT
.	.	TRBV7-9	14	TRBJ1-4	CAGSLGGRDEKLFF	TGTGCCGGCAGCTTAGGGGGGAGAGATGAAAAACTGTTTTTT
.	.	TRBV18	18	TRBJ1-3	CASSPELPGHISGNTIYF	TGTGCCAGCTCACCCGAACTTCCGGGACATATCTCTGGAAACACCATATATTTT
.	.	TRBV11-2	15	TRBJ1-4	CASGLLAATNEKLFF	TGTGCCAGCGGACTTTTAGCAGCAACTAATGAAAAACTGTTTTTT
few	.	TRBV5-1	15	TRBJ2-1	CASSEDLKPYNEQFF	TGCGCCAGCAGCGAGGACCTGAAACCCTACAATGAGCAGTTCTTC
.	.	TRBV11-2	14	TRBJ2-3	CASNPRDPTDTQYF	TGTGCCAGCAACCCCCGTGATCCCACAGATACGCAGTATTTT
.	.	TRBV27	16	TRBJ1-2	CASHRTESELNYGYTF	TGTGCCAGCCACCGGACCGAGTCCGAACTTAACTATGGCTACACCTTC
few	.	TRBV20-1	12	TRBJ1-1	CSARVVDTEAFF	TGCAGTGCTAGAGTGGTTGACACTGAAGCTTTCTTT
.	.	TRBV3-1	13	TRBJ2-7	CASSQVDLGEQYF	TGTGCCAGCAGCCAAGTGGATTTGGGTGAGCAGTACTTC
few	.	TRBV5-1	13	TRBJ2-7	CASSSDVSYEQYF	TGCGCCAGCAGTTCGGATGTCTCCTACGAGCAGTACTTC
many	.	TRBV5-6	14	TRBJ2-3	CASSGTRLTDTQYF	TGTGCCAGCAGCGGAACTAGGCTCACAGATACGCAGTATTTT
once	.	TRBV20-1	15	TRBJ1-1	CSARDSGGGNTEAFF	TGCAGTGCTAGAGATTCGGGGGGTGGGAACACTGAAGCTTTCTTT
.	.	TRBV5-1	15	TRBJ2-2	CASRLKLANTGELFF	TGCGCCAGCAGGCTGAAGTTGGCTAACACCGGGGAGCTGTTTTTT
.	.	TRBV15	11	TRBJ2-1	CATSNNNEQFF	TGTGCCACCAGCAACAACAATGAGCAGTTCTTC
many	TRBD1	TRBV12-3/TRBV12-4	15	TRBJ2-5	CASSTTGVSQETQYF	TGTGCCAGCAGTACTACAGGGGTTTCCCAAGAGACCCAGTACTTC
few	TRBD1	TRBV2	16	TRBJ2-2	CASRPLGGRNTGELFF	TGTGCCAGCAGGCCCTTAGGGGGCCGGAACACCGGGGAGCTGTTTTTT
few	.	TRBV4-1	15	TRBJ1-2	CASSQEGDNSYGYTF	TGCGCCAGCAGCCAAGAAGGGGACAACAGCTATGGCTACACCTTC
.	.	TRBV9	16	TRBJ2-2	CASSVGAGLGTGELFF	TGTGCCAGCAGCGTAGGGGCTGGCTTGGGCACCGGGGAGCTGTTTTTT
.	TRBD1	TRBV24-1	13	TRBJ2-1	CATSVTGLHEQFF	TGTGCCACCAGTGTGACAGGGTTGCACGAGCAGTTCTTC
many	.	TRBV10-3	13	TRBJ2-5	CAISGVGSETQYF	TGTGCCATCAGTGGAGTGGGTTCAGAGACCCAGTACTTC
few	TRBD1	TRBV11-2	16	TRBJ1-1	CASSLRGQGNFAEAFF	TGTGCCAGCAGCCTTCGGGGACAGGGCAATTTCGCTGAAGCTTTCTTT
.	.	TRBV28	15	TRBJ1-6	CASSLRGLDNSPLHF	TGTGCCAGCAGTTTGCGGGGGTTGGATAATTCACCCCTCCACTTT
few	.	TRBV3-1	14	TRBJ2-7	CASSPFRSSYEQYF	TGTGCCAGCAGCCCCTTTCGAAGCTCCTACGAGCAGTACTTC
.	.	TRBV18	15	TRBJ1-1	CASSPSMGDYAEAFF	TGTGCCAGCTCACCAAGTATGGGGGATTACGCTGAAGCTTTCTTT
.	TRBD1	TRBV9	14	TRBJ2-7	CTSSVGQGGHEQYF	TGTACCAGCAGCGTAGGGCAAGGGGGCCACGAGCAGTACTTC
.	.	TRBV23-1	13	TRBJ1-4	CASKPESREKLFF	TGCGCCAGCAAACCAGAATCGAGGGAAAAACTGTTTTTT
.	TRBD1	TRBV5-5	17	TRBJ1-2	CASSQIRQGQGNYGYTF	TGTGCCAGCAGCCAAATTCGACAGGGCCAAGGGAACTATGGCTACACCTTC
few	.	TRBV5-4	16	TRBJ2-7	CASSSLDGGNTYEQYF	TGTGCCAGCAGCTCCCTCGACGGCGGTAACACCTACGAGCAGTACTTC
.	.	TRBV20-1	15	TRBJ2-2	CSASKPGPNTGELFF	TGCAGTGCTTCCAAGCCGGGACCTAACACCGGGGAGCTGTTTTTT
few	TRBD1	TRBV7-2	15	TRBJ1-1	CASSRRQGGFTEAFF	TGTGCCAGCAGCCGACGACAGGGCGGTTTCACTGAAGCTTTCTTT
few	TRBD2	TRBV29-1	13	TRBJ2-3	CSGGGAGDDTQYF	TGCAGCGGGGGAGGAGCGGGAGACGATACGCAGTATTTT
many	.	TRBV20-1	14	TRBJ2-3	CSARVEGSTDTQYF	TGCAGTGCTAGAGTTGAGGGAAGCACAGATACGCAGTATTTT
.	TRBD2	TRBV20-1	15	TRBJ2-3	CSARDPGLGTDTQYF	TGCAGTGCTAGAGATCCGGGACTAGGCACAGATACGCAGTATTTT
many	TRBD2	TRBV10-3	15	TRBJ2-3	CAISTAGGNTDTQYF	TGTGCCATCAGCACAGCGGGGGGCAACACAGATACGCAGTATTTT
.	TRBD2	TRBV20-1	13	TRBJ2-5	CSAWTSNGETQYF	TGCAGTGCCTGGACTAGCAATGGGGAGACCCAGTACTTC
.	TRBD1	TRBV29-1	11	TRBJ1-1	CSALTGTEAFF	TGCAGCGCCTTGACAGGGACTGAAGCTTTCTTT
few	.	TRBV7-2	15	TRBJ2-7	CASSLAPAGHGEQYF	TGTGCCAGCAGCTTAGCCCCAGCGGGTCATGGCGAGCAGTACTTC
.	.	TRBV7-2	14	TRBJ1-2	CASSLGDSFYGYTF	TGTGCCAGCAGCTTAGGCGACTCTTTCTATGGCTACACCTTC
.	.	TRBV6-5	14	TRBJ1-1	CASSYGMGGGEAFF	TGTGCCAGCAGTTATGGGATGGGGGGGGGTGAAGCTTTCTTT
.	TRBD1	TRBV7-9	14	TRBJ1-1	CASSLEGAQGEAFF	TGTGCCAGCAGCTTAGAGGGGGCACAGGGTGAAGCTTTCTTT
few	.	TRBV7-9	16	TRBJ1-6	CASSLYGGQSTSPLHF	TGTGCCAGCAGCTTGTATGGGGGTCAATCAACTTCACCCCTCCACTTT
.	.	TRBV10-3	14	TRBJ2-7	CAVSPKGGWGEQYF	TGTGCCGTCAGCCCTAAGGGGGGTTGGGGTGAGCAGTACTTC
few	.	TRBV2	15	TRBJ1-5	CASSETSGRNQPQHF	TGTGCCAGCAGTGAAACCTCAGGGAGGAATCAGCCCCAGCATTTT
few	.	TRBV29-1	12	TRBJ1-1	CSGRDGNTEAFF	TGCAGCGGACGAGACGGGAACACTGAAGCTTTCTTT